This T cell receptor beta chain originates from a study of PD-L1 blockade in urothelial cancer. CDR1 is LNHDA, CDR2 SQIVND, per germline (reference sequence). This CDR3 has 16 amino acids. V lost 6 bases, J lost 0 bases, and 5 bases stayed unmatched. The method was immunoSEQ multiplex PCR; TCRdb's version includes in-frame clones alone and lacks a portion of them. The sample has around 130,000 clones; approximately 84% are singletons. The time point: pretreatment peripheral blood. The sample was PBMCs, taken around atezolizumab (anti-PD-L1) treatment. This clonotype originated in a man aged 50 to 59 with urothelial cancer. The chain carries TRBV19 and TRBJ2-1; the match to TRBD2 covers 10 bases. CDR3 DNA sequence: TGTGCCAGTAGGGCACCTAGCGGGGGCTCCTACAATGAGCAGTTCTTC. Its protein product is CASRAPSGGSYNEQFF.